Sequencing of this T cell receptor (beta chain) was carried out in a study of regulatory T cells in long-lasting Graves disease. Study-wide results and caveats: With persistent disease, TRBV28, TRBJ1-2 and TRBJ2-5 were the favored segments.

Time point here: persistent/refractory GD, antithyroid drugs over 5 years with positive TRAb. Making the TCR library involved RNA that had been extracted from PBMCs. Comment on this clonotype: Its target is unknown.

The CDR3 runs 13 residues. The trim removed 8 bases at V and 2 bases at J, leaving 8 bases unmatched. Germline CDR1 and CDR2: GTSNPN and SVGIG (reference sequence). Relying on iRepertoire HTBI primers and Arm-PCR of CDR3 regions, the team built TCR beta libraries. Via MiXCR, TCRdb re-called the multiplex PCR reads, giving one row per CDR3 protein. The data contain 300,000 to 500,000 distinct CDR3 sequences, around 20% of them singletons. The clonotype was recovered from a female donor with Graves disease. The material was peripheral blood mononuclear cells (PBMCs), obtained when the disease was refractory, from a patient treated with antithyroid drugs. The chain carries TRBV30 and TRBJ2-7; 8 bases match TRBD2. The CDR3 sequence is CALREGGPYEQYF. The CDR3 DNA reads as TGTGCCCTCCGGGAGGGGGGACCCTACGAGCAGTACTTC.